One and the same sample provided the 20 T cell receptor beta chains below, sequenced in a study of beta chain features in type 1 diabetes (dated by TCRdb to the late 2010s). Libraries were built with the immunoSEQ multiplex PCR assay. All of the isolated RNA was reverse transcribed with the High Capacity cDNA Reverse Transcription Kit, so expressed TCRB transcripts were sequenced. TCRdb's version of the immuneACCESS table is confined to in-frame rearrangements and falls short of the full clone set. An unresolved V gene accounts for under half of the shortfall where checked; the remainder is of unknown origin. The sample profile shows 140,000 to 150,000 clones; under 60% of them were found once. 0.42% of the sample lies in the top ten. Sequenced sample: Tregs from blood. This specimen's cell subset or site label, interpreted: regulatory CD4+ T cells. Every receptor here comes from a man aged 18 to 35 in good health.

J is TRBJ2-1 and V is TRBV19; 11 nucleotides agree with TRBD2. Trimming took 4 bases from V and 3 from J; bases not matched to a gene: 2. CDR1 is LNHDA, CDR2 SQIVND, per germline (reference sequence). The CDR3 totals 15 residues. CDR3 nucleotide sequence: TGTGCCAGTAGTAAACTAGCGGGGGTCTACAATGAGCAGTTCTTC. Translating it yields CASSKLAGVYNEQFF.

The rearrangement uses TRBV5-1 and TRBJ2-1; D not certain. Germline CDR1 and CDR2: SGHRS and YFSETQ. Trimming pared 2 bases from V and 0 bases from J, leaving 6 bases between. The CDR3 is 14 amino acids. The CDR3 sequence: CASSLLPSYNEQFF. In DNA form, the CDR3 reads TGCGCCAGCAGCTTACTACCCTCCTACAATGAGCAGTTCTTC.

This chain joins TRBV5-1 and TRBJ2-1, with 7 positions matching TRBD2. With V trimmed by 2 bases and J by 3 bases, 11 bases remained unmatched. The CDR3 is 17 amino acids. Germline CDR1 SGHRS, CDR2 YFSETQ. The CDR3 DNA sequence: TGCGCCAGCAGCTTAAGCCCGACTAGCCGAAACTACAATGAGCAGTTCTTC. The encoded protein is CASSLSPTSRNYNEQFF.

This clone was detected only a few times. The chain carries TRBV7-9 and TRBJ1-5, with D unresolved. V was shortened by 1 base and J by 2 bases, with 12 bases between the two germline ends. There are 16 residues in the CDR3. Germline values: CDR1 SEHNR, CDR2 FQNEAQ (reference sequence). The CDR3 spells CASSLEGGNGNQPQHF. In DNA, the CDR3 is TGTGCCAGCAGCTTAGAGGGAGGGAATGGCAATCAGCCCCAGCATTTT.

The V gene is TRBV2, the J gene TRBJ1-5; 8 bases align to TRBD1. V shed 6 bases and J 5 bases; nucleotides not matched to a gene: 18. CDR3 length: 18 amino acids. The germline V gene has CDR1 SNHLY and CDR2 FYNNEI. Written as DNA, the CDR3 is TGTGCCAGCAGCCTCATGGGCAGGGGGCAGTTTAACGATCAGCCCCAGCATTTT. Residues: CASSLMGRGQFNDQPQHF. Variable domain in full (rest from reference TRBV2 and TRBJ1-5): EPEVTQTPSHQVTQMGQEVILRCVPISNHLYFYWYRQILGQKVEFLVSFYNNEISEKSEIFDDQFSVERPDGSNFTLKIRSTKLEDSAMYFCASSLMGRGQFNDQPQHFGDGTRLSIL.

The chain couples TRBV29-1 to TRBJ1-2; 8 positions match TRBD1. Germline CDR1 reads SQVTM; CDR2 reads ANQGSEA. The CDR3 covers 13 residues. V was clipped by 6 bases and J by 2 bases; unmatched bases: 5. CDR3 DNA: TGCAGCGTGGGGACAGGAGTGAACTATGGCTACACCTTC. This gives the protein CSVGTGVNYGYTF.

The chain links TRBV7-9 to TRBJ1-5; 9 bases map to TRBD1. V shed 6 bases, J shed 1 base, and the junction held 13 bases outside the gene matches. This CDR3 comprises 18 residues. Germline V gene sequence: CDR1 SEHNR, CDR2 FQNEAQ (reference sequence). The CDR3 sequence is CASSSGTGPPWSNQPQHF. CDR3 nucleotides: TGTGCCAGCAGTTCCGGGACAGGGCCTCCGTGGAGCAATCAGCCCCAGCATTTT.

The chain employs TRBV10-3 and TRBJ1-2; no reliable D call. Germline CDR1 reads ENHRY; CDR2 reads SYGVKD. This CDR3 has 14 amino acids. Trimming left V 6 bases short and J 0 bases short, with 11 bases between. The CDR3 region is CAISSGSSNYGYTF. CDR3 coding DNA: TGTGCCATCAGCTCCGGGTCTTCTAACTATGGCTACACCTTC.

There are a few counts of this clone. J is TRBJ2-3 and V is TRBV6-6; 7 positions agree with TRBD1. The CDR3 is 15 residues long. The V and J ends lost 6 bases and 1 base, in that order; junction bases with no gene match: 7. CDR1 and CDR2 (germline): MNHNY, SVGAGI (reference sequence). CDR3 residues: CASRLQGWGTDTQYF. Written as DNA, the CDR3 is TGTGCCAGCAGATTACAGGGGTGGGGCACAGATACGCAGTATTTT.

This chain uses TRBV6-6 with TRBJ1-1; D is unclear. V was clipped by 2 bases and J by 3 bases, with 13 bases between them. The CDR3 has 15 residues. Germline V gives CDR1 MNHNY, CDR2 SVGAGI (reference sequence). DNA of the CDR3: TGTGCCAGCAGTTACGCGGCCCCATCGGACACTGAAGCTTTCTTT. As protein: CASSYAAPSDTEAFF.

The gene calls are TRBV30 and TRBJ1-2; the D is unclear. Between the trimmed V and J ends, which lost 0 bases and 5 bases, there was a span of 13 bases. The CDR3 loop spans 14 amino acids. CDR1 GTSNPN and CDR2 SVGIG come from the germline V gene (reference sequence). In DNA, the CDR3 is TGTGCCTGGAGTGTACGAGGGAGAGGTTATGGCTACACCTTC. Its protein is CAWSVRGRGYGYTF. Filled out from reference TRBV30 and TRBJ1-2, the complete variable domain reads SQTIHQWPATLVQPVGSPLSLECTVEGTSNPNLYWYRQAAGRGLQLLFYSVGIGQISSEVPQNLSASRPQDRQFILSSKKLLLSDSGFYLCAWSVRGRGYGYTFGSGTRLTVV.

The chain joins TRBV6-1 to TRBJ2-3; no clear D. Germline values: CDR1 MNHNS, CDR2 SASEGT. Trimming removed 1 base from V and 2 bases from J, with 7 bases in between. The length of the CDR3 is 14 residues. The CDR3 DNA reads TGTGCCAGCAGTGAAGGCAGGTACACAGATACGCAGTATTTT. It encodes CASSEGRYTDTQYF.

The chain is built from TRBV4-1 and TRBJ2-2, with 13 bases identical to TRBD2. From germline, CDR1 is MGHRA and CDR2 YSYEKL. With V trimmed by 2 bases and J by 5 bases, 11 bases remained unmatched. The CDR3 is 19 residues long. CDR3 region: CASSQLGLAGVSRTGELFF. As DNA, the CDR3 is TGCGCCAGCAGCCAATTAGGACTAGCGGGGGTTTCGAGGACCGGGGAGCTGTTTTTT.

The chain recombines TRBV19 with TRBJ2-7; 8 bases agree with TRBD2. Trimming removed 3 bases from V and 7 bases from J; junction bases left unmatched: 5. This CDR3 contains 13 residues. Germline lookup yields CDR1 LNHDA and CDR2 SQIVND (reference sequence). DNA of the CDR3: TGTGCCAGTAGTATCCGACTAGCGCGGGAGCAGTACTTC. It is translated as CASSIRLAREQYF.

The V and J genes are TRBV2 and TRBJ2-7; 7 positions agree with TRBD1. The CDR3 spans 13 residues. V dropped 5 bases and J dropped 5; count of bases not matched to a gene: 6. In germline, CDR1 is SNHLY, CDR2 FYNNEI. The CDR3, as DNA: TGTGCCAGCAGTTCACAGGGGATCAACGAGCAGTACTTC. This codes for CASSSQGINEQYF.

The CDR3 DNA reads TGCAGCGTACTAAATCGATGGACAGCCTATGGCTACACCTTC. The encoded protein is CSVLNRWTAYGYTF. The rearrangement links TRBV29-1 to TRBJ1-2; D may be TRBD1 (6 bases). Germline loops: CDR1 SQVTM, CDR2 ANQGSEA. The CDR3 runs 14 residues. Trimming shortened V by 6 bases and J by 4 bases, and 18 bases separated the two germline ends.

The gene calls are TRBV4-1 and TRBJ1-2; D is perhaps TRBD1 (6 bases). The germline V gene has CDR1 MGHRA and CDR2 YSYEKL. V was clipped by 1 base and J by 8 bases, with 17 bases between them. CDR3 size: 15 residues. The CDR3 DNA sequence: TGCGCCAGCAGCCAAGTGGCAGACAGGACGCAAGGCTACACCTTC. It yields the protein CASSQVADRTQGYTF.

This clone appeared a few times. This chain connects TRBV2 to TRBJ1-5; TRBD1 matches at 7 bases. CDR3 size: 15 residues. J gave up 4 bases and V 5 bases, and 8 bases lay outside the gene matches. The germline V gene has CDR1 SNHLY and CDR2 FYNNEI. As DNA, the CDR3 is TGTGCCAGCAGTTCATCCGGGACAGATAATCAGCCCCAGCATTTT. This translates into CASSSSGTDNQPQHF. The full variable domain, rest sourced from reference TRBV2 and TRBJ1-5, is EPEVTQTPSHQVTQMGQEVILRCVPISNHLYFYWYRQILGQKVEFLVSFYNNEISEKSEIFDDQFSVERPDGSNFTLKIRSTKLEDSAMYFCASSSSGTDNQPQHFGDGTRLSIL.

This chain joins TRBV4-3 and TRBJ2-7; D is possibly TRBD2 (5 bases). Germline CDR1 reads LGHNA; CDR2 reads YSLEER. The CDR3 length is 16 residues. V lost 4 bases and J 1 base, leaving 17 bases between the germline ends. The CDR3 sequence is CASSRTYPGFSYEQYF. In DNA, the CDR3 is TGCGCCAGCAGCCGGACTTACCCGGGCTTTTCCTACGAGCAGTACTTC.

The genes are TRBV6-5 and TRBJ2-7; no reliable D call. Germline CDR1 and CDR2: MNHEY and SVGAGI. This CDR3 comprises 15 residues. V dropped 0 bases and J dropped 0 bases, with 9 bases sitting between them. CDR3 nucleotides: TGTGCCAGCAGTTACTCGGGCTACTCCTCCTACGAGCAGTACTTC. Amino acid sequence: CASSYSGYSSYEQYF.